This TCR beta chain was captured by sequencing in a study of blood T cell repertoires in COVID-19. Turning to the study itself: Sites in the United States, Italy and Spain provided acute and convalescent COVID-19 samples.

The data were produced by immunoSEQ multiplex PCR, yet TCRdb's version contains in-frame clones alone and is incomplete. The sample shows 140,000 to 150,000 clones, 65% to 90% of them seen only once. Trimming shortened V by 0 bases and J by 9 bases, and 22 bases separated the two germline ends. This CDR3 region has 16 residues. Germline V lookup: CDR1 SGHDT, CDR2 YYEEEE. The sample taken for sequencing was peripheral blood. This clonotype was sampled from a human donor in a cohort sampled during active COVID-19. The genes are TRBV5-6 and TRBJ2-7, with D possibly matching TRBD1 (6 bases). The CDR3 sequence: CASSLDGQGPRKGQYF. In DNA form, the CDR3 reads TGTGCCAGCAGCTTGGATGGGCAGGGGCCACGAAAGGGGCAGTACTTC. Complete variable domain (other parts from reference TRBV5-6 and TRBJ2-7): DAGVTQSPTHLIKTRGQQVTLRCSPKSGHDTVSWYQQALGQGPQFIFQYYEEEERQRGNFPDRFSGHQFPNYSSELNVNALLLGDSALYLCASSLDGQGPRKGQYFGPGTRLTVT.